The 18 T cell receptor beta chains presented below share a single source sample, sequenced in a study of early T cells in non-severe SARS-CoV-2 infection. TCRdb redid the calling of the 5' RACE reads with MiXCR, one entry per CDR3 protein. The table lists around 65,000 distinct CDR3 sequences, 10% to 15% of them singletons, with 1.3% to 1.5% in the top ten. Sequenced material: whole blood, taken at baseline. The receptors were sampled from an adult who was a healthcare worker with PCR-confirmed SARS-CoV-2 infection or an uninfected control (not recorded which).

The gene calls are TRBV24-1 and TRBJ1-5; D ambiguous. CDR3 length: 12 residues. The V end lost 3 bases, the J end lost 4 bases, and 3 bases lay between the germline ends. Germline V gives CDR1 KGHDR, CDR2 SFDVKD. The chain's CDR3 is CATSDGNQPQHF. The DNA of the CDR3 is TGTGCCACCAGTGATGGAAATCAGCCCCAGCATTTT.

The chain has TRBV11-2 and TRBJ2-3; no clear D. V lost 3 bases and J lost 3, with 13 bases in between. Germline CDR1 SGHAT, CDR2 FQNNGV. The CDR3 sequence is 15 residues long. This chain's CDR3 is CASSFWSLRTDTQYF. CDR3 bases: TGTGCCAGCAGCTTCTGGAGCCTTCGTACAGATACGCAGTATTTT.

This clonotype has only a few counts. This chain uses TRBV28 with TRBJ2-1, with TRBD2 identical over 11 bases. Trimming took 3 bases from V and 3 from J; bases not matched to a gene: 4. CDR3 size: 16 residues. Germline assignment: CDR1 MDHEN and CDR2 SYDVKM. Here the CDR3 reads CASSFAGTSGYNEQFF. CDR3 DNA: TGTGCCAGCAGTTTCGCCGGGACTAGCGGCTACAATGAGCAGTTCTTC.

This clonotype was counted at least ten times. The gene calls are TRBV5-1 and TRBJ2-1; D is uncertain. Germline lookup yields CDR1 SGHRS and CDR2 YFSETQ. The CDR3 spans 14 residues. Between the trimmed V and J ends, which lost 4 bases and 6 bases, there was a span of 14 bases. The CDR3 DNA reads TGCGCCAGCAGCCCCATTAATTTATCCAATGAGCAGTTCTTC. Translation gives CASSPINLSNEQFF.

The gene calls are TRBV29-1 and TRBJ1-1; D perhaps matches TRBD1 (6 bases). V was cut by 7 bases and J by 1 base, with 16 bases left in between. The length of the CDR3 is 14 residues. CDR1 is SQVTM, CDR2 ANQGSEA, per germline. Here the CDR3 reads CSASTGISNTEAFF. The CDR3 nucleotides read TGCAGCGCGAGTACAGGGATATCGAACACTGAAGCTTTCTTT.

In its sample, this clonotype was seen a few times. The chain recombines TRBV11-3 with TRBJ2-3; possibly TRBD2 for D (6 bases). From germline, CDR1 is SGHNT and CDR2 YENEEA. V dropped 1 base and J dropped 7 bases, with 15 bases sitting between them. The CDR3 is 15 residues long. The CDR3 loop reads CASSLGGVGGNTQYF. CDR3 coding DNA: TGTGCCAGCAGCTTAGGGGGGGTCGGAGGAAATACGCAGTATTTT.

The V gene is TRBV5-1, the J gene TRBJ2-2; 11 nucleotides agree with TRBD1. The CDR3 runs 16 residues. J lost 2 bases, V lost 0 bases, and 0 bases had no gene match. CDR1 SGHRS and CDR2 YFSETQ come from the germline V gene. CDR3 loop: CASSLGTGGNTGELFF. The CDR3 bases are TGCGCCAGCAGCTTGGGGACAGGGGGCAACACCGGGGAGCTGTTTTTT.

The chain is built from TRBV18 and TRBJ2-3; D unclear. This CDR3 is 15 amino acids long. Trimming pared 7 bases from V and 0 bases from J, leaving 14 bases between. CDR1 is KGHSH and CDR2 is LQKENI in the germline V gene. DNA of the CDR3: TGTGCCAGCTTTGCTAGTCTGACTAGCACAGATACGCAGTATTTT. It translates to CASFASLTSTDTQYF.

This clonotype was seen ten or more times. The chain combines TRBV7-2 with TRBJ2-7; D is ambiguous. Germline CDR1 SGHTA, CDR2 FQGNSA. The CDR3 runs to 14 residues. Trimming shortened V by 4 bases and J by 7 bases, and 17 bases separated the two germline ends. The CDR3 is CASSSRAPITEQYF. The CDR3 DNA is TGTGCCAGCAGCTCACGGGCCCCGATCACGGAGCAGTACTTC.

The chain has TRBV18 and TRBJ1-6; D perhaps matches TRBD1 (6 bases). CDR1 and CDR2 (germline): KGHSH, LQKENI. The CDR3 loop spans 14 amino acids. Trimming left V 6 bases short and J 9 bases short, with 15 bases between. The CDR3 is CASSPGRGGSPLHF. The DNA for the CDR3 is TGTGCCAGCTCCCCAGGCAGGGGCGGTTCACCCCTCCACTTT.

The DNA of the CDR3 is TGTGCCAGTCGGACGGCTTATAATTCACCCCTCCACTTT. Translation: CASRTAYNSPLHF. The chain is built from TRBV27 and TRBJ1-6; no reliable D call. The germline CDR1 and CDR2 sequences are MNHEY and SMNVEV (reference sequence). V was pared by 9 bases and J by 4 bases, with 10 bases between. The CDR3 is 13 amino acids.

The genes are TRBV10-3 and TRBJ1-2; possible D gene TRBD1, 5 bases. The CDR3 covers 13 residues. With 3 bases removed from V and 7 bases from J, the gap between germline ends came to 12 bases. CDR1 and CDR2 from the germline V gene are ENHRY and SYGVKD. The CDR3 region has the DNA TGTGCCATCAGTGAATTAGGGCAGGGTGGCTACACCTTC. Its translation: CAISELGQGGYTF.

The V gene is TRBV27, the J gene TRBJ1-2, with D unclear. The germline V and J ends were trimmed by 3 bases and 6 bases, with 8 bases remaining between them. CDR1 is MNHEY and CDR2 is SMNVEV in the germline V gene (reference sequence). The CDR3 is 12 amino acids. DNA for the CDR3: TGTGCCAGCAGTTTGGGCGGGGATGGCTACACCTTC. This translates into CASSLGGDGYTF.

In DNA form, the CDR3 reads TGTGCCAGCAGCGTCGGACAGGGGATTTTGTACGAGCAGTACTTC. Its protein is CASSVGQGILYEQYF. V gene TRBV28 combines with J gene TRBJ2-7, with 9 bases aligning to TRBD1. The germline CDR1 and CDR2 sequences are MDHEN and SYDVKM. The CDR3 length is 15 residues. V lost 6 bases, J lost 4 bases, and 10 bases stayed unmatched.

The chain links TRBV2 to TRBJ1-1, with D possibly being TRBD1 (5 bases). The CDR3 extends over 14 amino acids. From germline, CDR1 is SNHLY and CDR2 FYNNEI. The ends were cut back, 2 bases at V and 2 bases at J, with 9 bases in the middle. The CDR3 bases are TGTGCCAGCAGTGAATCCGGGGGTAACACTGAAGCTTTCTTT. Translating gives CASSESGGNTEAFF.

This clonotype was seen many times. The gene calls are TRBV10-3 and TRBJ2-7; 8 bases agree with TRBD1. This CDR3 has 15 residues. Trimming removed 3 bases from V and 3 bases from J; junction bases left unmatched: 7. CDR1 is ENHRY and CDR2 is SYGVKD in the germline V gene. The DNA for the CDR3 is TGTGCCATCAGTGACCCACAGGGGGTAGGCTACGAGCAGTACTTC. Its protein is CAISDPQGVGYEQYF.

This clonotype was observed at least ten times. The rearrangement joins TRBV11-2 to TRBJ2-1; 7 bases match TRBD1. With V trimmed by 4 bases and J by 7 bases, 10 bases remained unmatched. The CDR3 totals 15 residues. Germline V lookup: CDR1 SGHAT, CDR2 FQNNGV. CDR3 in DNA: TGTGCCAGCAGCTCCTTAAGGGGGCGAAAAAATGAGCAGTTCTTC. Its translation: CASSSLRGRKNEQFF.

This clonotype was recorded at least ten times. V and J are TRBV12-3 or TRBV12-4 and TRBJ2-3; no clear D. The V end was cut by 2 bases, the J end by 9 bases, with 12 bases between. CDR3 length equals 13 residues. The CDR3 is CASSLQPSRTQYF. CDR3 DNA sequence: TGTGCCAGCAGTTTACAGCCTAGTAGGACGCAGTATTTT.